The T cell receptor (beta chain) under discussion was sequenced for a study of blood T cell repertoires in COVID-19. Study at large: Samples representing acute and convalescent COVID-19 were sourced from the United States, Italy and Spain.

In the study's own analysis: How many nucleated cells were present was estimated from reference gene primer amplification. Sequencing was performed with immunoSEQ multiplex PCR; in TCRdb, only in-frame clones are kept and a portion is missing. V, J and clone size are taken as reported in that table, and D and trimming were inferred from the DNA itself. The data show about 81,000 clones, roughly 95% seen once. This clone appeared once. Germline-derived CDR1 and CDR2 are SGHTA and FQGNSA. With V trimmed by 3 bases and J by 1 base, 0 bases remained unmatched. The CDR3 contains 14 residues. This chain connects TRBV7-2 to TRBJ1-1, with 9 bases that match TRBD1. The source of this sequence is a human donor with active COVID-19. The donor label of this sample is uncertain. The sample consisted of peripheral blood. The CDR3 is CASSLGQGNTEAFF. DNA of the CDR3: TGTGCCAGCAGCTTGGGACAGGGGAACACTGAAGCTTTCTTT.